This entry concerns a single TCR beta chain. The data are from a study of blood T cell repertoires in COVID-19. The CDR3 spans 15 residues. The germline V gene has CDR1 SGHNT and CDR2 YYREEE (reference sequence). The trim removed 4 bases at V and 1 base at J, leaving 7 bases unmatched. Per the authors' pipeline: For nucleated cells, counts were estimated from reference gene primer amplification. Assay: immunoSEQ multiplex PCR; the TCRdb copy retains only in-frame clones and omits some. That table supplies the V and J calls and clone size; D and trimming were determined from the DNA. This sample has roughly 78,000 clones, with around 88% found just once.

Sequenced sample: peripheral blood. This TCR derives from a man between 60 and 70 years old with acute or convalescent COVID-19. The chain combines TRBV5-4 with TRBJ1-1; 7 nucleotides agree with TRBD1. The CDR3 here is CASSASTGENTEAFF. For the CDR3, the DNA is TGTGCCAGCAGCGCCTCTACAGGGGAGAACACTGAAGCTTTCTTT.